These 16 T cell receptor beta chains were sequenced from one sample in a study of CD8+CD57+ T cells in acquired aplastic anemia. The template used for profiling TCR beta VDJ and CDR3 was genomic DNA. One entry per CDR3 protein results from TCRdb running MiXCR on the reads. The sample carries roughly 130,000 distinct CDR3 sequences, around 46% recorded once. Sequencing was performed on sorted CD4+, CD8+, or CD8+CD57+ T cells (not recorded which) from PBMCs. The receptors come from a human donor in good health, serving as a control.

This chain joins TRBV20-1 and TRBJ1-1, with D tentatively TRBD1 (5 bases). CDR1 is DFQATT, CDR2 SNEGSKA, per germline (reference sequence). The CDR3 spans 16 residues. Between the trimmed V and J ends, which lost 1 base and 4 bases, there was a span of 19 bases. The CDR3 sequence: CSARVEGRSGGTEAFF. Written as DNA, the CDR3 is TGCAGTGCTAGAGTCGAGGGGAGAAGTGGCGGCACTGAAGCTTTCTTT.

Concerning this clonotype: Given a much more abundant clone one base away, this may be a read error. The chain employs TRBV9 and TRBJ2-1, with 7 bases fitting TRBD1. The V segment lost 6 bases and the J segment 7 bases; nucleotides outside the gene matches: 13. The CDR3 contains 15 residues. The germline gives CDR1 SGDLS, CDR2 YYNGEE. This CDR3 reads CASIGGAWTGNEQFF. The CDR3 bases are TGTGCCAGCATAGGGGGCGCATGGACGGGGAATGAGCAGTTCTTC.

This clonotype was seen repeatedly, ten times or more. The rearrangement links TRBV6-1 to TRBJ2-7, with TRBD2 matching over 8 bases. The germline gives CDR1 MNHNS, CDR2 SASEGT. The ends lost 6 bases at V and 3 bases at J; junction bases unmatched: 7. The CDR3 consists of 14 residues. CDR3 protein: CASSEGLVIYEQYF. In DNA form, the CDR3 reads TGTGCCAGCAGCGAGGGACTAGTAATCTACGAGCAGTACTTC.

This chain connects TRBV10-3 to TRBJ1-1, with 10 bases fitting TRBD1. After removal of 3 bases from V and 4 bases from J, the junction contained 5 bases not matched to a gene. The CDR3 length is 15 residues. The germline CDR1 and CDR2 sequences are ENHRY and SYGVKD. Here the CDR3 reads CAISDGDRGGTEAFF. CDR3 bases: TGTGCCATCAGTGACGGGGACAGGGGAGGCACTGAAGCTTTCTTT.

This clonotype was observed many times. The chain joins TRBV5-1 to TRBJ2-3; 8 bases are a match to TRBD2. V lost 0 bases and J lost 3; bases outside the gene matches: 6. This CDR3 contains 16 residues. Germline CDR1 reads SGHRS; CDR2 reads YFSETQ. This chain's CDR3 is CASSLVGGGPTDTQYF. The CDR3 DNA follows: TGCGCCAGCAGCTTGGTCGGGGGGGGGCCGACAGATACGCAGTATTTT.

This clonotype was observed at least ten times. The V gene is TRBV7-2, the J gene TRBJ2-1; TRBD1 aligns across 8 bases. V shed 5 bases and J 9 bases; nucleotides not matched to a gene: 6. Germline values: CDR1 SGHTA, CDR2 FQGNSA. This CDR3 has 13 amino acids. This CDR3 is CASSPQGAVEQFF. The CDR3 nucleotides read TGTGCCAGCAGCCCGCAGGGGGCTGTTGAGCAGTTCTTC. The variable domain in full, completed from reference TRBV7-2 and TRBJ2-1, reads GAGVSQSPSNKVTEKGKDVELRCDPISGHTALYWYRQSLGQGLEFLIYFQGNSAPDKSGLPSDRFSAERTGGSVSTLTIQRTQQEDSAVYLCASSPQGAVEQFFGPGTRLTVL.

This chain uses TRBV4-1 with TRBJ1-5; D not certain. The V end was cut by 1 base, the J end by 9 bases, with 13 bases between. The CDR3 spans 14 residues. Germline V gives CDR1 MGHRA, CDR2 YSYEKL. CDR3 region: CASSQAGGFRPQHF. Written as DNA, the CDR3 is TGCGCCAGCAGCCAAGCTGGCGGCTTTCGGCCCCAGCATTTT.

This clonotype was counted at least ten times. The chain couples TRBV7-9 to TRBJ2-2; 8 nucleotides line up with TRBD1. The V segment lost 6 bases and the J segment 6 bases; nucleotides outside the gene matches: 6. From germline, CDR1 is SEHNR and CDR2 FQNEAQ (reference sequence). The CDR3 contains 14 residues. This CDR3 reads CASRAGGAPGELFF. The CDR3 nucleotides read TGTGCCAGCAGGGCAGGGGGCGCGCCCGGGGAGCTGTTTTTT.

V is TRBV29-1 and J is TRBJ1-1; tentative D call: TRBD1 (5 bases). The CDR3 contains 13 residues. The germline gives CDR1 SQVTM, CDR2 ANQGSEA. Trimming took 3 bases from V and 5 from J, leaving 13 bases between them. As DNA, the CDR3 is TGCAGCGTTGAGCTTATTGGGGGGACTGAAGCTTTCTTT. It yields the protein CSVELIGGTEAFF.

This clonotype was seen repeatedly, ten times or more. The chain's CDR3 is CASWRGALGTRGTQYF. DNA for the CDR3: TGTGCCAGCTGGCGGGGCGCGTTGGGTACAAGAGGGACCCAGTACTTC. V usage is TRBV6-1 and J usage is TRBJ2-5; maybe TRBD2 (6 bases). This CDR3 is 16 amino acids long. Trimming removed 8 bases from V and 7 bases from J, with 26 bases in between. Looked up from germline, CDR1 is MNHNS and CDR2 is SASEGT.

The chain's CDR3 is CASSWGRNTEAFF. The CDR3, as DNA: TGTGCCAGCAGTTGGGGACGGAACACTGAAGCTTTCTTT. The V and J genes are TRBV12-3 or TRBV12-4 and TRBJ1-1; D is possibly TRBD1 (5 bases). This CDR3 has 13 amino acids. With 4 bases removed from V and 1 base from J, the gap between germline ends came to 7 bases.

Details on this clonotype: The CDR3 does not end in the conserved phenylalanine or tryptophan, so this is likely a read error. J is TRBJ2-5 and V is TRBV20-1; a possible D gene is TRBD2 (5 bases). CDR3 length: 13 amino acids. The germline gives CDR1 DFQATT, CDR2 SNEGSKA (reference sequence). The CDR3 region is CSARATTQETQYS. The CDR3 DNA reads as TGCAGTGCCAGAGCGACTACCCAAGAGACCCAGTACTCC.

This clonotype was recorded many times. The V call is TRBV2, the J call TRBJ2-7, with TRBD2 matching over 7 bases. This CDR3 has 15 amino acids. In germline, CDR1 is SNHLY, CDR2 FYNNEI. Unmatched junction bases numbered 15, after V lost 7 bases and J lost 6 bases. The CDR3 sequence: CASNPSGGLTREQYF. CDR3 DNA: TGTGCCAGCAACCCCTCGGGGGGTCTTACCCGCGAGCAGTACTTC.

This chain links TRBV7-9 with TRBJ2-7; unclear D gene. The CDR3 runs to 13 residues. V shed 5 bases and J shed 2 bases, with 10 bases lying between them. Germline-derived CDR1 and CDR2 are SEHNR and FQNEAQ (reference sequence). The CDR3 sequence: CASSLTVAYEQYF. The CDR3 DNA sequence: TGTGCCAGCAGCCTAACCGTAGCCTACGAGCAGTACTTC.

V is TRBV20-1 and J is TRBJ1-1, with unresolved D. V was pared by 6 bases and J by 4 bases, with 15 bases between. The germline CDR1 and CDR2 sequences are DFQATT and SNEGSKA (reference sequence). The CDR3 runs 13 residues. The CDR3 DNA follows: TGCAGTGCAGAGAGCGATAAAGGCACTGAAGCTTTCTTT. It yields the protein CSAESDKGTEAFF.

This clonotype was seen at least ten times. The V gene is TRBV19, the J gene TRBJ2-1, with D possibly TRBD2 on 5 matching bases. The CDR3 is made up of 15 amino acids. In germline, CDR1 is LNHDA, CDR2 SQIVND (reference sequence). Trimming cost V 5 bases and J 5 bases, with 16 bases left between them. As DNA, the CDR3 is TGTGCCAGTAGTTTCGAGGGTACGCTACACAATGAGCAGTTCTTC. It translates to CASSFEGTLHNEQFF.